This is a list of T cell receptor beta chains from one sample in a study of blood T cell repertoires in COVID-19. This table comes from immunoSEQ multiplex PCR, and its TCRdb copy is limited to in-frame clones, with some not included. The top ten hold roughly 2.3% of the sample, which has 150,000 to 200,000 clones, roughly 91% seen once. The sample consisted of peripheral blood. Receptors were obtained from a young man with acute or convalescent COVID-19. CDR3s include the opening cysteine and the closing phenylalanine or tryptophan. D genes are given only for firm matches. Only some rows state a clone size, as once, few, many or a class for expanded clones.

J gene,D gene,clone size,V gene,CDR3 protein,CDR3 DNA
TRBJ2-2,.,.,TRBV27,CASSRQMNTGELFF,TGTGCCAGCAGTAGACAGATGAACACCGGGGAGCTGTTTTTT
TRBJ1-5,.,.,TRBV7-9,CASSRGGGNSNQPQHF,TGTGCCAGCAGCCGGGGAGGCGGGAATAGCAATCAGCCCCAGCATTTT
TRBJ2-3,.,once,TRBV25-1,CASSEYVPGVGETQYF,TGTGCCAGCAGTGAATACGTACCGGGGGTGGGGGAGACGCAGTATTTT
TRBJ2-5,.,.,TRBV25-1,CASSERAQETQYF,TGTGCCAGCAGTGAAAGAGCTCAAGAGACCCAGTACTTC
TRBJ2-7,.,.,TRBV10-3,CAISVDRRHEQYF,TGTGCCATCAGTGTCGACAGACGGCACGAGCAGTACTTC
TRBJ1-1,TRBD1,.,TRBV5-6,CASSLDRPTGEDTEAFF,TGTGCCAGCAGCTTGGACCGTCCGACAGGGGAGGACACTGAAGCTTTCTTT
TRBJ2-7,.,.,TRBV2,CASSPGTTYEQYF,TGTGCCAGCAGTCCCGGGACAACCTACGAGCAGTACTTC
TRBJ1-5,.,.,TRBV3-1/TRBV3-2,CASSQEGGRGGNQPQHF,TGTGCCAGCAGCCAAGAGGGCGGCAGGGGTGGCAATCAGCCCCAGCATTTT
TRBJ1-4,.,.,TRBV6-5,CASREDGDEKLFF,TGTGCCAGCAGGGAGGATGGCGATGAAAAACTGTTTTTT
TRBJ2-3,TRBD2,.,TRBV28,CASSLGGRLTDTQYF,TGTGCCAGCAGTTTAGGCGGGAGGCTCACAGATACGCAGTATTTT
TRBJ1-6,TRBD1,.,TRBV18,CASSPSSWTGPDSPLHF,TGTGCCAGCTCACCTAGCTCATGGACAGGCCCGGATTCACCCCTCCACTTT
TRBJ1-2,.,.,TRBV2,CASSEVLLVGGYTF,TGTGCCAGCAGTGAAGTCCTTCTGGTCGGTGGCTACACCTTC
TRBJ2-7,TRBD1,.,TRBV5-1,CASSMGDSPYEQYF,TGCGCCAGCAGCATGGGGGACAGCCCCTACGAGCAGTACTTC
TRBJ2-3,.,.,TRBV5-4,CASSLGADYTDTQYF,TGTGCCAGCAGCTTGGGAGCGGACTACACAGATACGCAGTATTTT
TRBJ2-2,.,.,TRBV5-1,CASSLQGNTGELFF,TGCGCCAGCAGCTTGCAGGGAAACACCGGGGAGCTGTTTTTT
TRBJ2-6,.,.,TRBV7-9,CASSLGLSSGANVLTF,TGTGCCAGCAGCTTAGGACTCTCCTCTGGGGCCAACGTCCTGACTTTC
TRBJ2-7,.,.,TRBV7-2,CASSLAGIYEQYF,TGTGCCAGCAGCTTGGCGGGGATCTACGAGCAGTACTTC
TRBJ2-7,.,.,TRBV18,CASSPITGPGYEQYF,TGTGCCAGCTCACCGATTACAGGTCCCGGATACGAGCAGTACTTC
TRBJ1-1,TRBD1,.,TRBV2,CASEKGHRTGGTEAFF,TGTGCCAGCGAGAAGGGTCACCGGACAGGGGGCACTGAAGCTTTCTTT
TRBJ2-1,TRBD2,.,TRBV11-2,CASSRRTSGSPPNNEQFF,TGTGCCAGCAGCCGCAGGACTAGCGGGAGTCCTCCTAACAATGAGCAGTTCTTC
TRBJ1-4,.,.,TRBV5-1,CASSLQGLPKEKLFF,TGCGCCAGCAGCCTACAGGGCCTTCCCAAAGAAAAACTGTTTTTT
TRBJ2-2,.,.,TRBV25-1,CASSDPGGVAGELFF,TGTGCCAGCAGTGACCCAGGAGGGGTTGCCGGGGAGCTGTTTTTT
TRBJ2-5,.,.,TRBV6-4,CASSRTHQETQYF,TGTGCCAGCAGCAGGACACATCAAGAGACCCAGTACTTC
TRBJ2-7,TRBD1,.,TRBV18,CASSTNSGTGGYEQYF,TGTGCCAGCTCAACCAACTCCGGGACAGGGGGCTACGAGCAGTACTTC
TRBJ2-1,TRBD2,.,TRBV7-2,CASSLSLADEQFF,TGTGCCAGCAGCTTATCTCTAGCGGATGAGCAGTTCTTC
TRBJ1-2,.,.,TRBV27,CASSLRQSHYGYTF,TGTGCCAGCAGTTTAAGACAGAGCCACTATGGCTACACCTTC
TRBJ2-7,TRBD1,.,TRBV19,CASSIPGQVYEQYF,TGTGCCAGTAGTATACCGGGACAGGTATACGAGCAGTACTTC
TRBJ2-3,TRBD2,.,TRBV11-3,CASSLRLADTDTQYF,TGTGCCAGCAGCTTAAGACTAGCGGACACAGATACGCAGTATTTT
TRBJ1-1,TRBD1,.,TRBV6-5,CASSPPRGRTEAFF,TGTGCCAGCAGTCCCCCGAGGGGGCGAACTGAAGCTTTCTTT
TRBJ1-1,TRBD1,.,TRBV6-6,CASSQTGAVNTEAFF,TGTGCCAGCAGCCAAACAGGGGCAGTAAACACTGAAGCTTTCTTT
TRBJ1-2,.,once,TRBV19,CASTQGPMWGYTF,TGTGCCAGTACCCAGGGGCCAATGTGGGGCTACACCTTC
TRBJ1-1,.,once,TRBV6-2/TRBV6-3,CASSYGQGLTEAFF,TGTGCCAGCAGTTATGGGCAGGGGTTGACTGAAGCTTTCTTT
TRBJ1-4,.,.,TRBV6-5,CASRIDSVGEKLFF,TGTGCCAGCAGAATTGACAGCGTCGGTGAAAAACTGTTTTTT
TRBJ1-2,.,.,TRBV18,CASSPRALQGLDYGYTF,TGTGCCAGCTCACCCAGGGCTTTACAGGGTTTGGACTATGGCTACACCTTC
TRBJ2-5,.,.,TRBV4-1,CASSPRSGPETQYF,TGCGCCAGCAGCCCGCGGTCAGGGCCCGAGACCCAGTACTTC
TRBJ1-3,.,.,TRBV18,CASSPSPSGDTIYF,TGTGCCAGCTCACCTTCCCCCTCTGGAGACACCATATATTTT
TRBJ1-4,TRBD1,.,TRBV9,CASSVGVGTGNEKLFF,TGTGCCAGCAGCGTAGGTGTCGGGACAGGGAATGAAAAACTGTTTTTT
TRBJ1-3,TRBD1,.,TRBV18,CASSARDRGLLASGNTIYF,TGTGCCAGCTCGGCCCGGGACAGGGGGCTCTTGGCCTCTGGAAACACCATATATTTT
TRBJ2-7,TRBD1,once,TRBV12-3/TRBV12-4,CASRMTGGDEQYF,TGTGCCAGTCGTATGACAGGGGGCGACGAGCAGTACTTC
TRBJ1-6,.,few,TRBV14,CASSQRGNSPLHF,TGTGCCAGCAGCCAACGGGGAAATTCACCCCTCCACTTT
TRBJ1-3,.,.,TRBV10-3,CAISEPVRVSGNTIYF,TGTGCCATCAGTGAGCCCGTCAGGGTGTCGGGAAACACCATATATTTT
TRBJ2-3,TRBD2,.,TRBV18,CASSRLAGATDTQYF,TGTGCCAGCTCACGGCTAGCGGGGGCCACAGATACGCAGTATTTT
TRBJ1-5,.,.,TRBV7-9,CASSSLKGGLGQPQHF,TGTGCCAGCAGCTCTTTGAAGGGAGGGTTGGGTCAGCCCCAGCATTTT
TRBJ1-2,.,.,TRBV30,CAWIEDSHGYTF,TGTGCCTGGATCGAGGACAGCCATGGCTACACCTTC
TRBJ1-2,TRBD1,.,TRBV10-3,CAISESTLNRGDGYTF,TGTGCCATCAGTGAGTCGACTTTAAACAGGGGCGATGGCTACACCTTC
TRBJ1-5,TRBD1,.,TRBV5-8,CASSSDRGDQPQHF,TGTGCCAGCAGCAGCGACAGGGGCGATCAGCCCCAGCATTTT
TRBJ2-3,.,.,TRBV2,CASRFFGDTQYF,TGTGCCAGCAGATTTTTCGGAGATACGCAGTATTTT
TRBJ1-1,.,.,TRBV11-2,CASSYGGRWGTEAFF,TGTGCCAGCAGCTATGGGGGGAGGTGGGGCACTGAAGCTTTCTTT
TRBJ2-1,TRBD2,.,TRBV5-4,CASSTRTSGANNEQFF,TGTGCCAGCAGCACCCGGACTAGCGGAGCAAACAATGAGCAGTTCTTC